The 2 T cell receptor beta chains listed next were all sequenced from one sample in a study of cytomegalovirus exposure and HLA in healthy donors. Primers included in the PCR were 60 Vbeta and 13 Jbeta primers. Using immunoSEQ multiplex PCR, the repertoire was profiled, and TCRdb retains in-frame clones only, with some absent. The profile shows about 150,000 clones, approximately 81% of them singletons. The sample comprised PBMCs. These TCRs come from a woman under 30 in good health and CMV-seronegative.

This clone was recorded a few times. The chain has TRBV27 and TRBJ1-2; 12 bases agree with TRBD1. The germline V gene has CDR1 MNHEY and CDR2 SMNVEV (reference sequence). V gave up 6 bases and J gave up 7 bases; unmatched junction bases: 3. CDR3 length: 13 amino acids. The CDR3 loop reads CASRGQGAGGYTF. In DNA form, the CDR3 reads TGTGCCAGCAGGGGACAGGGGGCGGGTGGCTACACCTTC.

The V and J genes are TRBV5-1 and TRBJ2-7, with 8 bases aligning to TRBD2. The CDR3 consists of 15 residues. From germline, CDR1 is SGHRS and CDR2 YFSETQ. V lost 4 bases and J lost 5; bases outside the gene matches: 11. CDR3 coding DNA: TGCGCCAGCAGCGCGGGGGGTGTTTTGGGCCACGAGCAGTACTTC. Residues: CASSAGGVLGHEQYF.